This record concerns one T cell receptor (beta chain) sequence. The data were obtained in a study of T cells expressing NK-cell markers. CDR3 size: 17 residues. Germline lookup yields CDR1 LNHNV and CDR2 YYDKDF (reference sequence). TCRdb reworked the 5' RACE reads into one entry per CDR3 protein, no DNA. The specimen's table records 550,000 to 600,000 distinct CDR3 sequences. Sequencing was done on a sample of blood T cells: a sorted CD56 or NKG2C T cell subset, CD4+ or CD8+ T cells, or bulk PBMC T cells (not recorded which). The chain carries TRBV15 and TRBJ2-4; checking the TCRdb D call of TRBD2 is not possible without DNA. The source of this sequence is a young man in good health. The CDR3 spells CATSRDFGTRDKNIQYF.